The entry below gives a single T cell receptor (beta chain) sequence along with its context. V lost 4 bases, J lost 4 bases, and 7 bases stayed unmatched. This CDR3 region has 16 residues. Germline loops: CDR1 SGHRS, CDR2 YFSETQ. The data belong to a study of cytomegalovirus exposure and HLA in healthy donors. Primers included in the PCR were 60 Vbeta and 13 Jbeta primers. Only in-frame clones appear in the TCRdb table, and some are missing; sequencing was by immunoSEQ multiplex PCR. Of some 150,000 clones in the sample, approximately 87% were seen once. Material: PBMCs. V gene TRBV5-1 combines with J gene TRBJ2-5, with 13 bases aligning to TRBD2. This TCR was recovered from a middle-aged man in good health and CMV-seronegative. CDR3 DNA sequence: TGCGCCAGCAGCCCCACTAGCGGGGGGGCCGCAGAGACCCAGTACTTC. This encodes CASSPTSGGAAETQYF.